This TCR beta chain was found in a study of blood T cell repertoires in COVID-19. Study-level information: Samples taken during acute and convalescent COVID-19 were collected in the United States, Italy and Spain. Sample material is recorded as cDNA or gDNA derived from T cells, B-cell-depleted T cells, or PBMCs.

Original processing methods: Quantification of nucleated cells was approximated via reference gene primer amplification. Using immunoSEQ multiplex PCR, the repertoire was profiled, and TCRdb retains in-frame clones only, with some absent. V, J and clone size derive from that table, while D and trimming were established from the DNA sequence. This sample has around 460,000 clones, with about 90% found just once. Patients from Seattle were sampled longitudinally, starting during active infection. There are 13 residues in the CDR3. With 0 bases removed from V and 10 bases from J, the gap between germline ends came to 10 bases. The germline gives CDR1 LNHDA, CDR2 SQIVND (reference sequence).

The sequence came from a man between 18 and 35 years old with COVID-19, enrolled during active disease. This rearrangement joins TRBV19 to TRBJ2-1, with D unclear. Sequencing was carried out using peripheral blood. In nucleotides, the CDR3 is TGTGCCAGTAGTATAGATCTGGCATCCGAGCAGTTCTTC. As protein: CASSIDLASEQFF.